This T cell receptor beta chain is drawn from a study of T-cell reconstitution after alpha-beta-depleted transplantation in children. Germline CDR1 and CDR2: DFQATT and SNEGSKA (reference sequence). The CDR3 spans 12 residues. During its preparation, the TCRbeta library received unique molecular identifiers. TCRdb itself ran the PCR reads through MiXCR, one entry per CDR3 protein. Of 300,000 to 400,000 distinct CDR3 sequences detected, more than 10% appear once; the ten largest clones hold 4.3%. The gene calls are TRBV20-1 and TRBJ2-5, with 8 bases aligning to TRBD2. The source was PBMCs, collected from the stem cell graft. The receptor comes from a human donor who donated a stem cell graft to a child with Fanconi anemia. CDR3 nucleotides: TGCAAAGGGTCGGGGGGGCGGGAGACCCAGTACTTC. It is translated as CKGSGGRETQYF.